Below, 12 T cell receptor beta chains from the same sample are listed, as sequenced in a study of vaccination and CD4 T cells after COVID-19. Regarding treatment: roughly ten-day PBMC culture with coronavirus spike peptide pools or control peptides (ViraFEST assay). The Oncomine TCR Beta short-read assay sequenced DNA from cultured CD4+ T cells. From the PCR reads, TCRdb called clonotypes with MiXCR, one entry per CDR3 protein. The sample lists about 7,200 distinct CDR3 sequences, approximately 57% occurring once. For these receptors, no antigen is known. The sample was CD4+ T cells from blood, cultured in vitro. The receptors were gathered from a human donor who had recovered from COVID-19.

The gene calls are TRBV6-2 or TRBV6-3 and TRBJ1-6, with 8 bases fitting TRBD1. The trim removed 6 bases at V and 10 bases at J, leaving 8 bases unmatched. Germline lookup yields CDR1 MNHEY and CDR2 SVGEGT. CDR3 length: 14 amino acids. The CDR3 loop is CASSTGTGGSPLHF. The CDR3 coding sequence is TGTGCCAGCAGCACCGGGACAGGCGGCTCACCCCTCCACTTT.

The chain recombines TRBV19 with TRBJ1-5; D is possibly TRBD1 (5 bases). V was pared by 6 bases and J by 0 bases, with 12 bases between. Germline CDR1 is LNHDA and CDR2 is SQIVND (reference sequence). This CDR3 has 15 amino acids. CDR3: CASSRVVDSNQPQHF. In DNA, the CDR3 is TGTGCCAGTAGCAGGGTCGTGGATAGCAATCAGCCCCAGCATTTT.

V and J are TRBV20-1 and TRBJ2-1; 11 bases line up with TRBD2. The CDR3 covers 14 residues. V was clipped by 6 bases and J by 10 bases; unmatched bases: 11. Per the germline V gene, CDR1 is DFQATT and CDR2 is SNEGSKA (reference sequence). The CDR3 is CSARLAGGFGEQFF. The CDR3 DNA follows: TGCAGTGCCCGGCTAGCGGGGGGATTCGGAGAGCAGTTCTTC.

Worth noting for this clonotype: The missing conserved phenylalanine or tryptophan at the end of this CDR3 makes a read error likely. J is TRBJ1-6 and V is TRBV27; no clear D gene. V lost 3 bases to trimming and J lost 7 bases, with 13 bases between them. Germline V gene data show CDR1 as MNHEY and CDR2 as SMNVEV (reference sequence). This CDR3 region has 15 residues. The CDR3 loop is CASSFLRGGNSPLHL. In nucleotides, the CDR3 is TGTGCCAGCAGTTTCCTCCGGGGTGGGAATTCACCCCTCCACTTG.

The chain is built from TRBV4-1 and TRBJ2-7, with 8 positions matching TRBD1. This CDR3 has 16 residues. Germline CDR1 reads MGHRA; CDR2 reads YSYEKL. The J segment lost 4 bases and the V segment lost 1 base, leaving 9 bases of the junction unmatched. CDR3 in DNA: TGCGCCAGCAGCCAAGTACCGGGACAGGCCGGGTACGAGCAGTACTTC. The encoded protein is CASSQVPGQAGYEQYF.

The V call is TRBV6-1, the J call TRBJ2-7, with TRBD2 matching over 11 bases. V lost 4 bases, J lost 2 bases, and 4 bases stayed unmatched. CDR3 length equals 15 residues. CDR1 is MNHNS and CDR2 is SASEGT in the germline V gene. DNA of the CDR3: TGTGCCAGCAGTGCTACTAGCGGGGGAACCTACGAGCAGTACTTC. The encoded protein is CASSATSGGTYEQYF.

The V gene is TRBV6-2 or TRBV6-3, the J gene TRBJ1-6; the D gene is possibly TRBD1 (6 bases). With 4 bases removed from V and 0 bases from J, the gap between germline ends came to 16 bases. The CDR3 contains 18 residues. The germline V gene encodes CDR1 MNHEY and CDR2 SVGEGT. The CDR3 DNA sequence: TGTGCCAGCAGTTCCGCGGCAGGGGTAGGCTCCTATAATTCACCCCTCCACTTT. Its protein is CASSSAAGVGSYNSPLHF.

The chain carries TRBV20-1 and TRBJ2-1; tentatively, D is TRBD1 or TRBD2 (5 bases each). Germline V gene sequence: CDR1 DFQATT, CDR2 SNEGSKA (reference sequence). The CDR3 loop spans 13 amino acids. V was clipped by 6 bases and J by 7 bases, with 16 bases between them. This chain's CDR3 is CSAPGRLANEQFF. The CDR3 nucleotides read TGCAGTGCACCGGGACGTCTTGCGAATGAGCAGTTCTTC.

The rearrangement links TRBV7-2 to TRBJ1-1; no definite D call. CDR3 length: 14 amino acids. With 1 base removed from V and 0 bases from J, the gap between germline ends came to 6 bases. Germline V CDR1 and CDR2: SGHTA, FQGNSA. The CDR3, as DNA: TGTGCCAGCAGCTTAGAACAGTTGAACACTGAAGCTTTCTTT. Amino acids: CASSLEQLNTEAFF.

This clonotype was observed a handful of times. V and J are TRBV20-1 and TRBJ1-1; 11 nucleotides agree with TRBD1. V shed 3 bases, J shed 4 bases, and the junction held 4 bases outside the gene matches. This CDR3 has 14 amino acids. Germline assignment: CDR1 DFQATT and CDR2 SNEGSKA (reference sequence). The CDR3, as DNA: TGCAGTGCTAGTCCCGGGACAGGGGGCACTGAAGCTTTCTTT. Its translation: CSASPGTGGTEAFF.

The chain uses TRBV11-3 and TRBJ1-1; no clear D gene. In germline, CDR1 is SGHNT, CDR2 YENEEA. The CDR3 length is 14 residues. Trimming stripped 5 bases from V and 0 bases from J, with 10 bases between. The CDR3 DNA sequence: TGTGCCAGCAGCCGAAACGCGATGAACACTGAAGCTTTCTTT. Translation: CASSRNAMNTEAFF.

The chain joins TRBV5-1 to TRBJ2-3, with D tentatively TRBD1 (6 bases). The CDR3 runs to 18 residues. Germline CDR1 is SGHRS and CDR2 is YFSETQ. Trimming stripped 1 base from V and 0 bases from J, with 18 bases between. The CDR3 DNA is TGCGCCAGCAGCTTGAGGTTGTTGGGGGCCCCAAGCACAGATACGCAGTATTTT. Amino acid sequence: CASSLRLLGAPSTDTQYF.